The 6 T cell receptor beta chains listed next were all sequenced from one sample in a study of neurological immune-mediated disorders. Via MiXCR, TCRdb re-called the 5' RACE reads, giving one row per CDR3 protein. The sample contains some 38,000 distinct CDR3 sequences, roughly an eighth of which appear only once. The material sequenced was PBMCs. The receptors shown here come from a woman in her forties or fifties with HTLV-1-associated myelopathy (HAM/TSP).

V gene TRBV5-6 combines with J gene TRBJ2-5, with TRBD2 matching 8 bases. V lost 1 base to trimming and J lost 2 bases; unmatched junction nucleotides: 7. Germline V gene lookup returns CDR1 SGHDT and CDR2 YYEEEE. The CDR3 contains 16 residues. In nucleotides, the CDR3 is TGTGCCAGCAGCTTGTTGTTAGCGGGGACACAAGAGACCCAGTACTTC. The encoded protein is CASSLLLAGTQETQYF.

At least ten counts were recorded for this clonotype. CDR3 amino acids: CASSLAEGGTQYF. The CDR3 DNA reads as TGCGCCAGCAGCTTGGCCGAGGGAGGGACCCAGTACTTC. The chain has TRBV5-1 and TRBJ2-5; tentatively, D is TRBD2 (6 bases). The CDR3 is made up of 13 amino acids. V was cut by 0 bases and J by 7 bases, with 10 bases left in between. The germline CDR1 and CDR2 sequences are SGHRS and YFSETQ.

This clonotype appeared many times. V is TRBV7-8 and J is TRBJ1-1, with D hard to call. In germline, CDR1 is SGHVS, CDR2 FQNEAQ. The germline V and J ends were trimmed by 2 bases and 0 bases, with 16 bases remaining between them. The CDR3 is 17 amino acids. This chain's CDR3 is CASSLTRSPFMNTEAFF. CDR3 DNA: TGTGCCAGCAGCTTAACTAGGTCACCATTTATGAACACTGAAGCTTTCTTT.

This clonotype was observed many times. The chain is built from TRBV4-3 and TRBJ2-1, with TRBD2 identical over 9 bases. The germline CDR1 and CDR2 sequences are LGHNA and YSLEER. CDR3 length: 23 amino acids. V lost 1 base, J lost 0 bases, and 22 bases stayed unmatched. The CDR3 spells CASSQAHHAVSGGLKSSYNEQFF. The CDR3 bases are TGCGCCAGCAGCCAAGCTCACCACGCGGTTAGCGGGGGATTAAAGAGCTCCTACAATGAGCAGTTCTTC.

This CDR3 reads CASSPPVGQGAEDTQYF. CDR3 nucleotides: TGTGCCAGCTCACCACCGGTAGGACAGGGTGCAGAGGATACGCAGTATTTT. The chain has TRBV18 and TRBJ2-3; 8 bases map to TRBD1. The V gene's germline CDR1 is KGHSH and CDR2 LQKENI. The junction had 11 bases not matched to a gene; V was cut back by 0 bases and J by 6 bases. CDR3 length: 17 amino acids.

This clonotype was detected a few times. The chain employs TRBV12-3 or TRBV12-4 and TRBJ2-1; D might be TRBD2 (7 bases). V lost 0 bases and J lost 15, with 15 bases in between. The CDR3 sequence is 13 residues long. This CDR3 reads CASSLAGGGVPFF. For the CDR3, the DNA is TGTGCCAGCAGTTTAGCGGGGGGGGGCGTTCCGTTCTTC.